Described below is a single TCR beta chain sequence and its context. The antigen remains unidentified. This entry belongs to a study of CD8+ T cells in alopecia areata. Study in general: Tofacitinib continued for 6 to 18 months and was then withheld for 6 months. By percentage of affected scalp area, the severity of treated patients was scored.

The treatment is: oral pan-JAK inhibitor, 5-10 mg twice daily. Individuals with alopecia areata gave both lesional scalp punch biopsies and peripheral blood for collection. After isolation, RNA underwent reverse transcription to generate cDNA as the sequencing template. TCRdb's copy holds only in-frame clones and misses some; the assay was immunoSEQ multiplex PCR. Of 180,000 or so clones in the sample, approximately 55% are singletons; the top ten hold 10% to 13%. From germline, CDR1 is SEHNR and CDR2 FQNEAQ (reference sequence). The CDR3 consists of 15 residues. V lost 5 bases to trimming and J lost 3 bases; unmatched junction nucleotides: 9. Points from the study as a whole: A large proportion of expanded lesional clones were detected persisting in scalp and blood during tofacitinib.

Here the sequenced sample was CD8+ T cells sorted from blood, taken at week 24, from a patient treated with tofacitinib. The V call is TRBV7-9, the J call TRBJ1-2; 7 nucleotides match TRBD1. The TCR sequence derives from a human donor with alopecia areata. The chain's CDR3 is CASSRTGTEHYGYTF. CDR3 nucleotides: TGTGCCAGCAGCCGCACCGGGACAGAGCACTATGGCTACACCTTC.